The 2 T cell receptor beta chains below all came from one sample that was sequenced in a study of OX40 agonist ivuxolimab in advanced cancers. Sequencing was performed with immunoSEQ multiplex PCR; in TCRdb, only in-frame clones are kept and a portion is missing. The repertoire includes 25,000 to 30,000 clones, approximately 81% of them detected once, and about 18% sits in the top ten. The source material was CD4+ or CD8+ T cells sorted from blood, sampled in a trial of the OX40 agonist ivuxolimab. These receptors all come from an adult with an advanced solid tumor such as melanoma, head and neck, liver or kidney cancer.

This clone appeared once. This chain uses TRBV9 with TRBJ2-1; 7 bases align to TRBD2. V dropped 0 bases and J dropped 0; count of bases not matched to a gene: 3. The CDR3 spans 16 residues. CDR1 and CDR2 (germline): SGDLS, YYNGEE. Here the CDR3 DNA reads TGTGCCAGCAGCGTAGAGACGGGGGGCTCCTACAATGAGCAGTTCTTC. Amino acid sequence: CASSVETGGSYNEQFF.

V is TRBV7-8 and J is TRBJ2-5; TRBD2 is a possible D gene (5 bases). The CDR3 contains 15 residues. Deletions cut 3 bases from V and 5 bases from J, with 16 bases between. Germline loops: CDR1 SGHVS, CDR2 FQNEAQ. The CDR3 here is CASSLTDSTRETQYF. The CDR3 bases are TGTGCCAGCAGCTTGACGGACTCCACGCGGGAGACCCAGTACTTC.